A selection of T cell receptor beta chains follows, all from one sample in a study of shared clonotypes between healthy human individuals. Using immunoSEQ multiplex PCR, the repertoire was profiled, and TCRdb retains in-frame clones only, with some absent. This sample yields about 2.1 million clones, of which around 93% are seen a single time; over 1.5% belongs to the top ten. Sequencing was done on a sample of naive CD8+ T cells from PBMCs. The origin of the receptors is a man aged 18 to 35 in good health. Some clones in this sample may be carry-over from other donors' samples. Both conserved end residues are part of each CDR3. The order of the fields is D gene, clone size, J gene, V gene, CDR3 protein, CDR3 DNA. The D gene is left open where the match is weak. Rows may omit the clone size; those that give it use once, few, many or a size class.

TRBD1 | . | TRBJ2-7 | TRBV5-1 | CASSLTGTGYYEQYF | TGCGCCAGCAGCCTTACCGGGACAGGGTACTACGAGCAGTACTTC
TRBD1 | . | TRBJ1-2 | TRBV5-4 | CASRGGTGQDGYTF | TGTGCCAGCAGGGGAGGGACAGGCCAGGATGGCTACACCTTC
. | . | TRBJ2-1 | TRBV10-3 | CAISGIPENNEQFF | TGTGCCATCAGCGGAATTCCGGAGAACAATGAGCAGTTCTTC
. | . | TRBJ1-2 | TRBV7-9 | CASSPSPDYGYTF | TGTGCCAGCAGCCCCAGTCCCGACTATGGCTACACCTTC
TRBD2 | . | TRBJ2-1 | TRBV5-1 | CASSLAGGREDEQFF | TGCGCCAGCAGCTTGGCCGGCGGGAGGGAGGATGAGCAGTTCTTC
. | . | TRBJ2-7 | TRBV29-1 | CSVAAGSYEQYF | TGCAGCGTTGCTGCTGGATCATACGAGCAGTACTTC
TRBD1 | . | TRBJ2-3 | TRBV9 | CASSLGTALRTDTQYF | TGTGCCAGCAGCCTTGGGACAGCCCTTCGCACAGATACGCAGTATTTT
TRBD1 | . | TRBJ2-1 | TRBV5-4 | CASSGTGFPYNEQFF | TGTGCCAGCAGCGGGACAGGTTTCCCCTACAATGAGCAGTTCTTC
. | . | TRBJ2-3 | TRBV30 | CANGRPKSPDTQYF | TGTGCCAACGGCAGGCCTAAATCCCCAGATACGCAGTATTTT
. | . | TRBJ2-1 | TRBV7-6 | CASSWEWGGGNEQFF | TGTGCCAGCAGCTGGGAGTGGGGTGGGGGCAATGAGCAGTTCTTC
. | . | TRBJ2-1 | TRBV7-9 | CASRSSYNEQFF | TGTGCCAGCAGGAGCTCCTACAATGAGCAGTTCTTC
. | . | TRBJ2-3 | TRBV9 | CASSGGLDTQYF | TGTGCCAGCAGCGGGGGATTAGATACGCAGTATTTT
. | . | TRBJ2-3 | TRBV15 | CATSRAGSFTDTQYF | TGTGCCACCAGCAGAGCCGGGTCCTTCACAGATACGCAGTATTTT
. | . | TRBJ1-3 | TRBV5-5 | CASSLLMSGNTIYF | TGTGCCAGCAGCTTACTTATGTCTGGAAACACCATATATTTT
TRBD1 | . | TRBJ1-2 | TRBV10-3 | CAIRPVDRGGDGYTF | TGTGCCATCAGACCAGTGGACAGGGGAGGAGATGGCTACACCTTC
. | . | TRBJ1-2 | TRBV7-9 | CASNHVDSIVYGYTF | TGTGCCAGCAACCACGTCGACAGTATAGTATATGGCTACACCTTC
. | . | TRBJ1-1 | TRBV5-4 | CASSALDANTEAFF | TGTGCCAGCAGCGCCCTAGACGCCAACACTGAAGCTTTCTTT
. | . | TRBJ2-7 | TRBV19 | CASSIAGYEQYF | TGTGCCAGTAGTATCGCGGGCTACGAGCAGTACTTC
. | once | TRBJ2-7 | TRBV19 | CASSTRDGSYEQYF | TGTGCCAGTAGTACCCGGGACGGATCCTACGAGCAGTACTTC
. | . | TRBJ1-6 | TRBV25-1 | CASSPGGLALHF | TGTGCCAGCAGTCCCGGCGGTTTAGCCCTCCACTTT
. | . | TRBJ2-1 | TRBV19 | CASSIAGGGDNEQFF | TGTGCCAGTAGTATAGCGGGAGGGGGCGACAATGAGCAGTTCTTC
. | . | TRBJ2-7 | TRBV28 | CASSLWGLEQYF | TGTGCCAGCAGTTTATGGGGCCTCGAGCAGTACTTC
. | . | TRBJ1-2 | TRBV7-2 | CASSPRLAGDGYTF | TGTGCCAGCAGCCCCCGCCTGGCGGGGGATGGCTACACCTTC
. | . | TRBJ1-1 | TRBV19 | CASSRTVNTEAFF | TGTGCCAGTAGTCGGACTGTGAACACTGAAGCTTTCTTT
. | . | TRBJ2-2 | TRBV5-1 | CASSFHQGLTGELFF | TGCGCCAGCAGCTTTCATCAGGGGTTGACCGGGGAGCTGTTTTTT
TRBD1 | . | TRBJ2-3 | TRBV19 | CASSTTGGLTDTQYF | TGTGCCAGTAGTACGACAGGGGGCTTAACAGATACGCAGTATTTT
. | . | TRBJ2-3 | TRBV18 | CASSPPKPLGSDTQYF | TGTGCCAGCTCACCCCCTAAGCCCCTCGGGTCAGATACGCAGTATTTT
. | . | TRBJ2-5 | TRBV7-8 | CASSLVNTGGGQYF | TGTGCCAGCAGCTTAGTTAATACGGGTGGCGGGCAGTACTTC
TRBD1 | . | TRBJ2-1 | TRBV6-5 | CASSLGQSSYNEQFF | TGTGCCAGCAGTTTGGGACAGAGCTCCTACAATGAGCAGTTCTTC
. | . | TRBJ1-2 | TRBV6-4 | CASSDSGGYGYTF | TGTGCCAGCAGCGACAGTGGTGGGTATGGCTACACCTTC
. | . | TRBJ2-5 | TRBV10-1 | CASSEGGRRETQYF | TGCGCCAGCAGTGAGGGGGGCAGGCGGGAGACCCAGTACTTC
TRBD1 | . | TRBJ2-7 | TRBV28 | CASSRGGGTGFPYEQYF | TGTGCCAGCAGTAGAGGGGGGGGGACAGGGTTCCCCTACGAGCAGTACTTC
. | . | TRBJ2-7 | TRBV10-3 | CAISDRGHEQYF | TGTGCCATCAGTGACAGGGGCCACGAGCAGTACTTC
. | . | TRBJ2-5 | TRBV29-1 | CSAQDSKTQYF | TGCAGCGCCCAGGACAGTAAGACCCAGTACTTC
. | . | TRBJ2-3 | TRBV5-1 | CASSPWWGVLTDTQYF | TGCGCCAGCAGCCCTTGGTGGGGGGTTTTGACAGATACGCAGTATTTT
TRBD2 | . | TRBJ2-1 | TRBV19 | CASNSGSTYNEQFF | TGTGCCAGTAATAGCGGGAGTACCTACAATGAGCAGTTCTTC
TRBD2 | . | TRBJ2-1 | TRBV27 | CASSLITGGPSNEQFF | TGTGCCAGCAGTTTGATAACGGGAGGGCCCTCGAATGAGCAGTTCTTC
. | . | TRBJ1-1 | TRBV5-6 | CASSLGAGYGEAFF | TGTGCCAGCAGCTTGGGGGCAGGGTACGGTGAAGCTTTCTTT
TRBD1 | . | TRBJ1-1 | TRBV4-3 | CASRRGLDTEAFF | TGCGCCAGCAGGAGGGGGCTGGACACTGAAGCTTTCTTT
. | . | TRBJ2-7 | TRBV9 | CASSVGSARPYEQYF | TGTGCCAGCAGCGTAGGGTCGGCCCGGCCCTACGAGCAGTACTTC
TRBD2 | . | TRBJ2-3 | TRBV9 | CASSVRSGNTDTQYF | TGTGCCAGCAGCGTTAGGAGCGGGAACACAGATACGCAGTATTTT
. | . | TRBJ2-5 | TRBV14 | CASSPSWEELRSQYF | TGTGCCAGCAGCCCCTCGTGGGAGGAGTTGCGGTCCCAGTACTTC
. | . | TRBJ2-3 | TRBV2 | CASSDAGTRGDTQYF | TGTGCCAGCAGCGACGCGGGGACCCGCGGAGATACGCAGTATTTT
. | . | TRBJ2-3 | TRBV7-3 | CASSLRGMVTDTQYF | TGTGCCAGCAGCTTACGGGGAATGGTTACAGATACGCAGTATTTT
. | . | TRBJ2-7 | TRBV7-6 | CASSPRVGGEQYF | TGTGCCAGCAGCCCCCGAGTAGGCGGGGAGCAGTACTTC
TRBD1 | . | TRBJ2-2 | TRBV9 | CASSAPDRGRTGELFF | TGTGCCAGCAGCGCCCCGGACAGGGGGCGAACCGGGGAGCTGTTTTTT
TRBD2 | . | TRBJ2-7 | TRBV7-9 | CASSLSSGISLEQYF | TGTGCCAGCAGCCTTTCTAGCGGGATTTCATTAGAGCAGTACTTC
TRBD2 | . | TRBJ2-1 | TRBV27 | CASRPGLAGVLNEQFF | TGTGCCAGCAGACCGGGACTAGCGGGAGTTCTCAATGAGCAGTTCTTC
TRBD1 | few | TRBJ1-4 | TRBV9 | CASSSQGANEKLFF | TGTGCCAGCAGTTCACAGGGGGCTAATGAAAAACTGTTTTTT
TRBD2 | . | TRBJ2-7 | TRBV10-3 | CAISESGREGTGEQYF | TGTGCCATCAGTGAGTCAGGCAGGGAGGGCACGGGGGAGCAGTACTTC
. | . | TRBJ2-5 | TRBV4-1 | CASSQVDSFQETQYF | TGCGCCAGCAGCCAAGTGGACAGCTTCCAAGAGACCCAGTACTTC
. | . | TRBJ1-5 | TRBV11-3 | CASSPARDSNQPQHF | TGTGCCAGCAGCCCCGCGAGGGATAGCAATCAGCCCCAGCATTTT
. | . | TRBJ2-3 | TRBV11-3 | CASSSRGDDTQYF | TGTGCCAGCAGCTCCCGCGGGGACGATACGCAGTATTTT
. | . | TRBJ1-2 | TRBV5-1 | CASSDDDYGYTF | TGCGCCAGCAGCGATGACGACTATGGCTACACCTTC